Listed here are 26 T cell receptor beta chains from one sample, sequenced in a study of CD8 T cells in Susac syndrome. Random hexamers were used to reverse transcribe the RNA input (about 0.5 to 1 ug). MiXCR, run by TCRdb on the immunoSEQ multiplex PCR reads, gives a single entry per CDR3 protein. The profile shows about 210,000 distinct CDR3 sequences, approximately 95% of them singletons. Material: CD4+ T cells from PBMCs. These TCRs come from a human donor with multiple sclerosis.

The chain recombines TRBV3-1 with TRBJ2-3; TRBD2 matches at 8 bases. The junction had 5 bases not matched to a gene; V was cut back by 6 bases and J by 3 bases. The CDR3 is 14 amino acids. Germline V CDR1 and CDR2: LGHDT, YNNKEL (reference sequence). The CDR3 sequence is CASRRGGGTDTQYF. CDR3 DNA sequence: TGTGCCAGCAGGAGAGGCGGGGGGACAGATACGCAGTATTTT.

The genes are TRBV20-1 and TRBJ2-3, with D possibly being TRBD2 (5 bases). CDR3 length: 11 residues. Germline CDR1 DFQATT, CDR2 SNEGSKA (reference sequence). Trimming pared 5 bases from V and 3 bases from J, leaving 6 bases between. The CDR3 bases are TGCAGTGCTCCGGGGACAGATACGCAGTATTTT. This translates into CSAPGTDTQYF.

This sequence joins TRBV29-1 and TRBJ2-7, with 7 positions matching TRBD2. V was pared by 6 bases and J by 3 bases, with 11 bases of the junction left unmatched. CDR3 size: 14 residues. Germline CDR1 reads SQVTM; CDR2 reads ANQGSEA. The CDR3 sequence: CSVRWGGGGYEQYF. CDR3 sequence (DNA): TGCAGCGTCCGCTGGGGCGGCGGGGGCTACGAGCAGTACTTC.

The chain uses TRBV7-3 and TRBJ2-5; tentatively, D is TRBD1 (6 bases). The CDR3 runs 16 residues. Germline V CDR1 and CDR2: SGHTA, FQGTGA. Trimming took 5 bases from V and 2 from J, leaving 18 bases between them. The CDR3 loop reads CASSPSPQRGQETQYF. The CDR3 DNA follows: TGTGCCAGCAGCCCATCCCCCCAAAGGGGGCAAGAGACCCAGTACTTC.

In DNA, the CDR3 is TGTGCCAGCAATATCAGAGGGCGCGAGCAGTTCTTC. Its translation is CASNIRGREQFF. The chain joins TRBV5-6 to TRBJ2-1; TRBD2 is a possible D gene (5 bases). CDR1 is SGHDT, CDR2 YYEEEE, per germline. The CDR3 has 12 residues. With 6 bases removed from V and 10 bases from J, the gap between germline ends came to 14 bases.

V usage is TRBV20-1 and J usage is TRBJ1-5; the D gene is possibly TRBD1 (5 bases). The CDR3 contains 14 residues. V was clipped by 5 bases and J by 3 bases, with 14 bases between them. CDR1 and CDR2 from the germline V gene are DFQATT and SNEGSKA (reference sequence). The CDR3 spells CSARPGWDNQPQHF. The DNA for the CDR3 is TGCAGTGCTCGTCCAGGGTGGGACAATCAGCCCCAGCATTTT.

The V call is TRBV5-1, the J call TRBJ2-7; TRBD1 agrees at 10 bases. From germline, CDR1 is SGHRS and CDR2 YFSETQ. There are 15 residues in the CDR3. Losses at the gene ends were 6 bases for V and 6 bases for J; bases not matched to a gene: 12. This CDR3 is CASNNPGQGISEQYF. The DNA for the CDR3 is TGCGCCAGCAATAACCCGGGACAGGGGATTAGCGAGCAGTACTTC.

The chain's CDR3 is CSALEGGRQPQHF. DNA of the CDR3: TGCAGTGCCCTAGAAGGGGGGCGTCAGCCCCAGCATTTT. This chain connects TRBV20-1 to TRBJ1-5; D is perhaps TRBD1 (6 bases). V lost 6 bases and J 6 bases, leaving 15 bases between the germline ends. The germline gives CDR1 DFQATT, CDR2 SNEGSKA (reference sequence). This CDR3 has 13 amino acids.

This sequence joins TRBV20-1 and TRBJ2-4; D call uncertain. Germline V gene lookup returns CDR1 DFQATT and CDR2 SNEGSKA (reference sequence). V lost 3 bases, J lost 3 bases, and 12 bases lay in between. This CDR3 is built from 14 residues. CDR3 sequence: CSASGWVSKNIQYF. Written as DNA, the CDR3 is TGCAGTGCTAGTGGGTGGGTGAGCAAAAACATTCAGTACTTC.

CDR3 loop: CAWNGRSGYTF. DNA of the CDR3: TGTGCCTGGAATGGAAGGAGCGGCTACACCTTC. The V gene is TRBV30, the J gene TRBJ1-2, with unresolved D. CDR3 length: 11 amino acids. Germline assignment: CDR1 GTSNPN and CDR2 SVGIG (reference sequence). The V gene lost 4 bases and the J gene lost 8 bases, with 11 bases spanning the gap.

V and J are TRBV6-5 and TRBJ2-5, with 9 bases fitting TRBD1. There are 14 residues in the CDR3. Germline lookup yields CDR1 MNHEY and CDR2 SVGAGI. The V and J ends lost 7 bases and 5 bases, in that order; junction bases with no gene match: 8. CDR3 residues: CASTPDRGFETQYF. The CDR3, as DNA: TGTGCCAGCACCCCGGACAGGGGATTTGAGACCCAGTACTTC.

The chain links TRBV15 to TRBJ2-7; D is possibly TRBD1 or TRBD2 (5 bases each). Germline CDR1 LNHNV, CDR2 YYDKDF (reference sequence). The ends were cut back, 2 bases at V and 0 bases at J, with 17 bases in the middle. The CDR3 consists of 17 residues. The CDR3 bases are TGTGCCACCAGCAGACCCCCCGGGACGTCGAGCTCCTACGAGCAGTACTTC. Translation gives CATSRPPGTSSSYEQYF. The full variable domain, with the rest looked up from reference TRBV15 and TRBJ2-7, is DAMVIQNPRYQVTQFGKPVTLSCSQTLNHNVMYWYQQKSSQAPKLLFHYYDKDFNNEADTPDNFQSRRPNTSFCFLDIRSPGLGDTAMYLCATSRPPGTSSSYEQYFGPGTRLTVT.

This chain connects TRBV20-1 to TRBJ2-2; 13 bases match TRBD2. Germline V gives CDR1 DFQATT, CDR2 SNEGSKA (reference sequence). The CDR3 sequence is 15 residues long. V shed 6 bases, J shed 6 bases, and the junction held 7 bases outside the gene matches. The chain's CDR3 is CSAAGGLAGAGELFF. The CDR3, as DNA: TGCAGTGCGGCCGGCGGACTAGCGGGAGCCGGGGAGCTGTTTTTT.

The rearrangement links TRBV20-1 to TRBJ2-1; maybe TRBD2 (5 bases). This CDR3 contains 14 residues. The V gene's germline CDR1 is DFQATT and CDR2 SNEGSKA (reference sequence). The germline V and J ends were trimmed by 0 bases and 6 bases, with 12 bases remaining between them. The CDR3 DNA reads as TGCAGTGCTAGAGATGGTAGCGTGGTCAATGAGCAGTTCTTC. This translates into CSARDGSVVNEQFF.

V is TRBV30 and J is TRBJ2-5; D is perhaps TRBD2 (5 bases). The CDR3 is 14 amino acids. Trimming removed 0 bases at V and 2 bases at J, with 10 bases between. The germline CDR1 and CDR2 sequences are GTSNPN and SVGIG (reference sequence). CDR3 amino acids: CAWSVLGLQETQYF. In nucleotides, the CDR3 is TGTGCCTGGAGTGTACTAGGGCTACAAGAGACCCAGTACTTC.

The CDR3 protein is CATSRVRTGAYEQYF. The CDR3 nucleotides are TGTGCCACCAGCAGAGTACGGACAGGTGCCTACGAGCAGTACTTC. The V gene is TRBV15, the J gene TRBJ2-7, with TRBD1 identical over 7 bases. This CDR3 is built from 15 residues. J was trimmed by 2 bases and V by 1 base; bases with no gene match: 5. Per the germline V gene, CDR1 is LNHNV and CDR2 is YYDKDF (reference sequence). Full variable domain (outside the CDR3, taken from reference TRBV15 and TRBJ2-7): DAMVIQNPRYQVTQFGKPVTLSCSQTLNHNVMYWYQQKSSQAPKLLFHYYDKDFNNEADTPDNFQSRRPNTSFCFLDIRSPGLGDTAMYLCATSRVRTGAYEQYFGPGTRLTVT.

In DNA form, the CDR3 reads TGCAGTGCTAGAGTGACTGCGGGGCTCAACAATGAGCAGTTCTTC. This encodes CSARVTAGLNNEQFF. The chain combines TRBV20-1 with TRBJ2-1; D may be TRBD2 (6 bases). This CDR3 contains 15 residues. Per the germline V gene, CDR1 is DFQATT and CDR2 is SNEGSKA (reference sequence). With 1 base removed from V and 5 bases from J, the gap between germline ends came to 15 bases.

V and J are TRBV29-1 and TRBJ2-1, with D perhaps assigned TRBD1 or TRBD2 (6 bases each). The CDR3 is made up of 11 amino acids. The germline V gene has CDR1 SQVTM and CDR2 ANQGSEA. V was cut by 7 bases and J by 12 bases, with 16 bases left in between. The CDR3: CSAGPQGGQFF. CDR3 DNA sequence: TGCAGCGCCGGGCCACAGGGAGGGCAGTTCTTC.

This chain links TRBV20-1 with TRBJ1-5; 10 nucleotides align to TRBD1. Per the germline V gene, CDR1 is DFQATT and CDR2 is SNEGSKA (reference sequence). Trimming took 3 bases from V and 6 from J; bases not matched to a gene: 8. CDR3 length: 15 amino acids. The CDR3 bases are TGCAGTGCTAGTACCCGGGACAGGGGTTTTCAGCCCCAGCATTTT. Amino acids: CSASTRDRGFQPQHF.

The gene calls are TRBV18 and TRBJ2-7; D ambiguous. The V gene's germline CDR1 is KGHSH and CDR2 LQKENI. The CDR3 totals 15 residues. Between the trimmed V and J ends, which lost 1 base and 2 bases, there was a span of 12 bases. The CDR3 reads CASSPLGQVAYEQYF. The CDR3 nucleotides read TGTGCCAGCTCACCACTTGGGCAGGTCGCCTACGAGCAGTACTTC.

This clonotype was recorded once. The V call is TRBV28, the J call TRBJ2-7, with unresolved D. Germline loops: CDR1 MDHEN, CDR2 SYDVKM. The CDR3 length is 16 residues. V dropped 2 bases and J dropped 5 bases, with 19 bases sitting between them. CDR3 residues: CASSLPDLILRNEQYF. Written as DNA, the CDR3 is TGTGCCAGCAGTTTACCCGACTTAATACTGCGGAACGAGCAGTACTTC.

The rearrangement joins TRBV10-3 to TRBJ2-7, with 8 nucleotides matching TRBD1. Germline assignment: CDR1 ENHRY and CDR2 SYGVKD. V lost 4 bases to trimming and J lost 4 bases; unmatched junction nucleotides: 6. The CDR3 runs to 14 residues. Written as DNA, the CDR3 is TGTGCCATCAGTGGAGGACAGGGTGTTTACGAGCAGTACTTC. It yields the protein CAISGGQGVYEQYF.

This chain connects TRBV29-1 to TRBJ1-1; 7 bases match TRBD1. After removal of 2 bases from V and 11 bases from J, the junction contained 11 bases not matched to a gene. CDR1 is SQVTM and CDR2 is ANQGSEA in the germline V gene. The CDR3 consists of 13 residues. CDR3 bases: TGCAGCGTTGAACTAAGGGGGCGGTCTGGTGCTTTCTTT. It specifies CSVELRGRSGAFF.

The rearrangement uses TRBV20-1 and TRBJ1-2, with TRBD1 identical over 7 bases. The CDR3 is 13 amino acids. After removal of 2 bases from V and 4 bases from J, the junction contained 4 bases not matched to a gene. Germline CDR1 is DFQATT and CDR2 is SNEGSKA (reference sequence). CDR3 loop: CSARPTGVYGYTF. The CDR3 DNA sequence: TGCAGTGCTAGACCTACAGGGGTCTATGGCTACACCTTC.

This clonotype has a single count. The chain combines TRBV19 with TRBJ1-5; 9 positions match TRBD1. Germline assignment: CDR1 LNHDA and CDR2 SQIVND (reference sequence). The CDR3 totals 15 residues. V was clipped by 5 bases and J by 3 bases; unmatched bases: 5. The CDR3 reads CASSLGTGINQPQHF. DNA of the CDR3: TGTGCCAGTAGTCTCGGGACAGGGATCAATCAGCCCCAGCATTTT.

V and J are TRBV18 and TRBJ1-5; possible D gene TRBD1, 5 bases. V dropped 3 bases and J dropped 11 bases, with 11 bases sitting between them. Per germline, CDR1 KGHSH and CDR2 LQKENI. This CDR3 comprises 12 residues. For the CDR3, the DNA is TGTGCCAGCTCACCGCCAGGGCAATCCCAGCATTTT. Its translation: CASSPPGQSQHF.